The 24 T cell receptor beta chains below were found in one sample sequenced in a study of T cell changes during pregnancy in multiple sclerosis. Produced via immunoSEQ multiplex PCR; TCRdb's table is partial and in-frame only. The table shows tens of thousands of clones, with roughly 89% occurring only once. Sequencing was performed on CD4+ T cells from peripheral blood mononuclear cells, taken in the third trimester of pregnancy. These receptors were collected from a female donor in good health, enrolled as a control in a pregnancy study.

The V call is TRBV29-1, the J call TRBJ2-7; tentative D call: TRBD1 (6 bases). This CDR3 is built from 12 residues. Germline values: CDR1 SQVTM, CDR2 ANQGSEA. The V end lost 5 bases, the J end lost 2 bases, and 10 bases lay between the germline ends. The CDR3: CSVKTGPYEQYF. The CDR3 DNA sequence: TGCAGCGTTAAGACAGGACCCTACGAGCAGTACTTC.

This clone appeared once. The V and J genes are TRBV29-1 and TRBJ1-1, with D possibly TRBD1 on 6 matching bases. This CDR3 region has 15 residues. With 6 bases removed from V and 0 bases from J, the gap between germline ends came to 17 bases. Germline values: CDR1 SQVTM, CDR2 ANQGSEA. The CDR3 nucleotides read TGCAGCGTCCCCGACCGGGACAAAATGAACACTGAAGCTTTCTTT. Amino acid sequence: CSVPDRDKMNTEAFF.

The chain joins TRBV19 to TRBJ1-6; D remains ambiguous. The CDR3 has 17 residues. The germline V and J ends were trimmed by 5 bases and 0 bases, with 14 bases remaining between them. The germline gives CDR1 LNHDA, CDR2 SQIVND (reference sequence). The DNA for the CDR3 is TGTGCCAGTAGTCCTCTTGGAGCGAGCTCCTATAATTCACCCCTCCACTTT. This codes for CASSPLGASSYNSPLHF.

The rearrangement uses TRBV19 and TRBJ1-1; TRBD1 is a possible D gene (5 bases). Germline lookup yields CDR1 LNHDA and CDR2 SQIVND (reference sequence). The CDR3 contains 15 residues. The V gene lost 3 bases and the J gene lost 1 base, with 12 bases spanning the gap. In DNA form, the CDR3 reads TGTGCCAGTAGTATCCTGGGAGGGGCGAACACTGAAGCTTTCTTT. This codes for CASSILGGANTEAFF.

V gene TRBV5-1 combines with J gene TRBJ2-2, with a weak D call TRBD2 (5 bases). The CDR3 is made up of 16 amino acids. The germline V and J ends were trimmed by 0 bases and 0 bases, with 9 bases remaining between them. Germline CDR1 and CDR2: SGHRS and YFSETQ. The CDR3 loop reads CASSLGPDSNTGELFF. The CDR3 bases are TGCGCCAGCAGCTTGGGCCCGGACTCGAACACCGGGGAGCTGTTTTTT.

The count of this clone is one. The gene calls are TRBV6-5 and TRBJ2-7, with 9 positions matching TRBD1. J was trimmed by 6 bases and V by 0 bases; bases with no gene match: 6. The germline V gene has CDR1 MNHEY and CDR2 SVGAGI. The CDR3 has 15 amino acids. Written as DNA, the CDR3 is TGTGCCAGCAGTTACTCAGACAGGGGGAAAGGCGAGCAGTACTTC. Translating it yields CASSYSDRGKGEQYF.

The chain uses TRBV2 and TRBJ2-7; 9 nucleotides line up with TRBD2. Germline V CDR1 and CDR2: SNHLY, FYNNEI. The CDR3 sequence is 16 residues long. J lost 2 bases, V lost 4 bases, and 9 bases had no gene match. The CDR3 bases are TGTGCCAGCAGTGTGGGGCTAGCGGGGACAACCTACGAGCAGTACTTC. Amino acid sequence: CASSVGLAGTTYEQYF. The complete variable domain, with remaining parts taken from reference TRBV2 and TRBJ2-7, reads EPEVTQTPSHQVTQMGQEVILRCVPISNHLYFYWYRQILGQKVEFLVSFYNNEISEKSEIFDDQFSVERPDGSNFTLKIRSTKLEDSAMYFCASSVGLAGTTYEQYFGPGTRLTVT.

This chain joins TRBV5-1 and TRBJ2-7; D is perhaps TRBD2 (5 bases). This CDR3 has 15 amino acids. Germline V gives CDR1 SGHRS, CDR2 YFSETQ. The V end lost 2 bases, the J end lost 4 bases, and 16 bases lay between the germline ends. The CDR3 coding sequence is TGCGCCAGCAGCTTCGGGGATAGGGCAGGTTACGAGCAGTACTTC. This codes for CASSFGDRAGYEQYF. Supplemented by reference TRBV5-1 and TRBJ2-7, the full variable domain reads KAGVTQTPRYLIKTRGQQVTLSCSPISGHRSVSWYQQTPGQGLQFLFEYFSETQRNKGNFPGRFSGRQFSNSRSEMNVSTLELGDSALYLCASSFGDRAGYEQYFGPGTRLTVT.

This clone was found once. The J gene is TRBJ2-1, the V gene TRBV27; D gene ambiguous. The CDR3 totals 13 residues. Germline V gene data show CDR1 as MNHEY and CDR2 as SMNVEV (reference sequence). Deletions cut 5 bases from V and 6 bases from J, with 11 bases between. CDR3 bases: TGTGCCAGCAGTCCCCCGGGTTTCAATGAGCAGTTCTTC. Translated, it gives CASSPPGFNEQFF.

The chain joins TRBV7-6 to TRBJ1-2, with 8 bases identical to TRBD1. Germline assignment: CDR1 SGHVS and CDR2 FNYEAQ. There are 18 residues in the CDR3. Germline trimming cut 6 bases from V and 2 bases from J; bases unmatched to any gene: 17. CDR3 sequence reads: CASSDWTGKTGANYGYTF. The CDR3 nucleotides read TGTGCCAGCAGTGACTGGACAGGGAAAACCGGGGCCAACTATGGCTACACCTTC. Drawing the rest from reference TRBV7-6 and TRBJ1-2, the complete variable domain is GAGVSQSPRYKVTKRGQDVALRCDPISGHVSLYWYRQALGQGPEFLTYFNYEAQQDKSGLPNDRFSAERPEGSISTLTIQRTEQRDSAMYRCASSDWTGKTGANYGYTFGSGTRLTVV.

J is TRBJ2-7 and V is TRBV5-1, with TRBD2 as a possible D gene (5 bases). Germline V gene data show CDR1 as SGHRS and CDR2 as YFSETQ. V lost 4 bases and J 0 bases, leaving 17 bases between the germline ends. The CDR3 totals 16 residues. CDR3 loop: CASSPPPAESSYEQYF. The DNA for the CDR3 is TGCGCCAGCAGCCCTCCCCCAGCGGAAAGCTCCTACGAGCAGTACTTC.

Remarks on this clone: The identical CDR3 is also encoded by other nucleotide sequences in the sample. The chain employs TRBV27 and TRBJ1-2, with unresolved D. The CDR3 spans 14 residues. V gave up 0 bases and J gave up 0 bases, with 5 bases separating them. Germline V CDR1 and CDR2: MNHEY, SMNVEV (reference sequence). The CDR3 coding sequence is TGTGCCAGCAGTTTATCCCGGGCTAACTATGGCTACACCTTC. Amino acid sequence: CASSLSRANYGYTF.

V gene TRBV5-1 combines with J gene TRBJ1-6, with TRBD1 matching 12 bases. Germline V gives CDR1 SGHRS, CDR2 YFSETQ. Losses at the gene ends were 4 bases for V and 10 bases for J; bases not matched to a gene: 6. This CDR3 has 15 amino acids. The CDR3 coding sequence is TGCGCCAGCAGCCGGGCCGGGACAGGGGGCTCACCCCTCCACTTT. This sequence encodes CASSRAGTGGSPLHF.

This chain links TRBV6-5 with TRBJ1-2, with 7 nucleotides matching TRBD1. The CDR3 is made up of 14 amino acids. Germline-derived CDR1 and CDR2 are MNHEY and SVGAGI. Losses at the gene ends were 7 bases for V and 9 bases for J; bases not matched to a gene: 14. The CDR3 spells CASTRTGAKLSYTF. CDR3 nucleotide sequence: TGTGCCAGCACACGGACAGGCGCCAAATTGAGCTACACCTTC.

The chain couples TRBV7-2 to TRBJ2-1; 9 nucleotides match TRBD2. The germline gives CDR1 SGHTA, CDR2 FQGNSA. The CDR3 is made up of 13 amino acids. V was pared by 5 bases and J by 12 bases, with 8 bases of the junction left unmatched. The CDR3 coding sequence is TGTGCCAGCAGCGCGGGGACTAGCATTTGGCAGTTCTTC. Translated: CASSAGTSIWQFF.

V gene TRBV2 combines with J gene TRBJ1-5, with D unresolved. In germline, CDR1 is SNHLY, CDR2 FYNNEI. This CDR3 is 12 amino acids long. Trimming stripped 6 bases from V and 7 bases from J, with 10 bases between. CDR3 region: CASRTELQPQHF. In DNA form, the CDR3 reads TGTGCCAGCAGAACAGAGCTCCAGCCCCAGCATTTT.

The chain recombines TRBV5-1 with TRBJ2-1; TRBD2 matches at 11 bases. This CDR3 has 16 amino acids. The germline V gene encodes CDR1 SGHRS and CDR2 YFSETQ. V lost 4 bases, J lost 5 bases, and 8 bases stayed unmatched. The CDR3 is CASSPGTSGLHNEQFF. The CDR3 nucleotides read TGCGCCAGCAGCCCGGGGACTAGCGGACTCCACAATGAGCAGTTCTTC. The whole variable domain, remainder taken from reference TRBV5-1 and TRBJ2-1, is KAGVTQTPRYLIKTRGQQVTLSCSPISGHRSVSWYQQTPGQGLQFLFEYFSETQRNKGNFPGRFSGRQFSNSRSEMNVSTLELGDSALYLCASSPGTSGLHNEQFFGPGTRLTVL.

The rearrangement joins TRBV27 to TRBJ1-6, with a weak D call TRBD1 (5 bases). The germline V gene encodes CDR1 MNHEY and CDR2 SMNVEV (reference sequence). This CDR3 has 17 residues. V was pared by 3 bases and J by 0 bases, with 12 bases between. Here the CDR3 reads CASSFQGASSYNSPLHF. The CDR3 nucleotides read TGTGCCAGCAGTTTCCAGGGTGCTAGCTCCTATAATTCACCCCTCCACTTT.

This chain joins TRBV11-2 and TRBJ1-4; D might be TRBD1 (5 bases). Germline V gene sequence: CDR1 SGHAT, CDR2 FQNNGV. The germline V and J ends were trimmed by 4 bases and 3 bases, with 15 bases remaining between them. The CDR3 totals 16 residues. In DNA, the CDR3 is TGTGCCAGCAGCTCCAACCAGGGTTCGCCTAATGAAAAACTGTTTTTT. This sequence encodes CASSSNQGSPNEKLFF.

The chain employs TRBV2 and TRBJ1-2; TRBD1 is a possible D gene (6 bases). CDR3 length: 14 residues. V gave up 4 bases and J gave up 4 bases, with 13 bases separating them. CDR1 is SNHLY, CDR2 FYNNEI, per germline. In DNA form, the CDR3 reads TGTGCCAGCAGTGCGGGTAGGGGGGGCTATGGCTACACCTTC. It is translated as CASSAGRGGYGYTF.

V usage is TRBV15 and J usage is TRBJ2-3; TRBD2 might be the D (6 bases). V was cut by 0 bases and J by 2 bases, with 9 bases left in between. The germline gives CDR1 LNHNV, CDR2 YYDKDF (reference sequence). The CDR3 contains 15 residues. The CDR3 coding sequence is TGTGCCACCAGCAGAGACAGGGACTCCACAGATACGCAGTATTTT. Translated: CATSRDRDSTDTQYF.

The gene calls are TRBV5-1 and TRBJ2-7; 10 bases are a match to TRBD2. V was pared by 4 bases and J by 2 bases, with 12 bases of the junction left unmatched. Germline values: CDR1 SGHRS, CDR2 YFSETQ. This CDR3 region has 17 residues. The CDR3 sequence: CASSPSSSGGPAYEQYF. The CDR3 region has the DNA TGCGCCAGCAGCCCGTCATCTAGCGGGGGCCCGGCCTACGAGCAGTACTTC.

This clone has only a few counts. V gene TRBV25-1 combines with J gene TRBJ2-3; 9 positions agree with TRBD2. Trimming took 4 bases from V and 2 from J; bases not matched to a gene: 4. The CDR3 loop spans 15 amino acids. Germline loops: CDR1 MGHDK, CDR2 SYGVNS. The CDR3 sequence: CASSGTSALTDTQYF. CDR3 DNA: TGTGCCAGCAGTGGGACTAGCGCCCTCACAGATACGCAGTATTTT.

V usage is TRBV4-2 and J usage is TRBJ2-2; 12 bases match TRBD1. The V gene's germline CDR1 is LGHNA and CDR2 YNFKEQ. The CDR3 length is 18 residues. V gave up 4 bases and J gave up 7 bases; unmatched junction bases: 13. The CDR3 region is CASSRQIRGQGAVGELFF. The CDR3, as DNA: TGTGCCAGCAGCCGACAAATCAGGGGACAGGGGGCGGTCGGGGAGCTGTTTTTT.